The 25 T cell receptor beta chains given below trace back to one sample, sequenced in a study of regulatory T cells in long-lasting Graves disease. For TCR beta, libraries came from iRepertoire HTBI primers and Arm-PCR of CDR3 regions. TCRdb passed the multiplex PCR reads through MiXCR, listing each CDR3 protein once. The sample carries roughly 500,000 distinct CDR3 sequences, roughly 14% recorded once. Regarding time point: newly diagnosed GD, antithyroid drugs for less than 3 months. TCR sequences were obtained from RNA taken from PBMCs. This same sample was also taken into another study, of T cells in Graves' hyperthyroidism and ophthalmopathy.

The specimen was peripheral blood mononuclear cells (PBMCs), collected at new diagnosis, from a patient treated with antithyroid drugs. Source of these receptors: a man between 25 and 39 years old with Graves disease.

V is TRBV4-1 and J is TRBJ2-3; 15 bases agree with TRBD2. The germline V gene has CDR1 MGHRA and CDR2 YSYEKL. This CDR3 region has 16 residues. V was pared by 2 bases and J by 6 bases, with 3 bases of the junction left unmatched. The CDR3 is CASSQLGLAGGDTQYF. CDR3 nucleotide sequence: TGCGCCAGCAGCCAACTCGGACTAGCGGGAGGGGATACGCAGTATTTT.

This clonotype was picked up many times. The chain uses TRBV20-1 and TRBJ1-1; no clear D gene. V was cut by 2 bases and J by 1 base, with 8 bases left in between. Germline V lookup: CDR1 DFQATT, CDR2 SNEGSKA (reference sequence). The CDR3 is made up of 13 amino acids. CDR3 in DNA: TGCAGTGCTAGACAGGACCAGAACACTGAAGCTTTCTTT. Translation gives CSARQDQNTEAFF.

This clonotype appeared a few times. The chain has TRBV11-2 and TRBJ1-4; D might be TRBD1 (6 bases). CDR1 is SGHAT and CDR2 is FQNNGV in the germline V gene. V lost 1 base and J 6 bases, leaving 15 bases between the germline ends. This CDR3 spans 16 amino acids. The CDR3 region has the DNA TGTGCCAGCAGCTTAGTCTACGGGGGCAGTGATGAAAAACTGTTTTTT. Amino acid sequence: CASSLVYGGSDEKLFF.

The CDR3 DNA reads as TGTGCCAGCAGCCCCGACAGCGGTTGGGGAGATACGCAGTATTTT. Translated: CASSPDSGWGDTQYF. This chain connects TRBV4-2 to TRBJ2-3, with D perhaps matching TRBD1 or TRBD2 (5 bases each). V was cut by 4 bases and J by 5 bases, with 16 bases left in between. CDR3 size: 15 residues. Germline-derived CDR1 and CDR2 are LGHNA and YNFKEQ.

About this clonotype itself: A much bigger clone sits one base away, suggesting this may be a read error. CDR3 in DNA: TGTGCCAGCAGTTCCCAGACCGGGTCCTGGGGGTGGGAGACCCAGTACTTC. Protein product: CASSSQTGSWGWETQYF. This chain connects TRBV12-3 or TRBV12-4 to TRBJ2-1; D assignment may be TRBD1 or TRBD2 (5 bases each). The end of the DNA aligns better with TRBJ2-5, so the J call may be wrong. The CDR3 is 17 amino acids.

Details on this clonotype: A far larger clone is a single base away, which makes a read error likely. Here the CDR3 omits its conserved ending phenylalanine or tryptophan, so a read error is the likely source. The chain couples TRBV6-5 to TRBJ1-5; weak D call: TRBD1 (6 bases). The CDR3 extends over 17 amino acids. V was shortened by 4 bases and J by 0 bases, with 16 bases between the two germline ends. Germline V gives CDR1 MNHEY, CDR2 SVGAGI. This CDR3 is CASSSLFTGYSNQPQHL. The DNA of the CDR3 is TGTGCCAGCAGTTCCTTATTCACAGGGTATAGCAATCAGCCCCAGCATCTT.

This clonotype was detected ten times or more. The chain combines TRBV6-1 with TRBJ2-5, with a tentative D call TRBD2 (5 bases). CDR3 size: 17 residues. Germline V gives CDR1 MNHNS, CDR2 SASEGT. Trimming removed 2 bases from V and 1 base from J, with 17 bases in between. Here the CDR3 DNA reads TGTGCCAGCAGTGAATCCCCTCGGCTAGCTGGCCAAGAGACCCAGTACTTC. It encodes CASSESPRLAGQETQYF.

This clonotype was detected only a few times. The chain combines TRBV11-2 with TRBJ1-6; TRBD1 aligns across 7 bases. Looked up from germline, CDR1 is SGHAT and CDR2 is FQNNGV. J was trimmed by 6 bases and V by 4 bases; bases with no gene match: 6. The CDR3 is 15 residues long. The CDR3 bases are TGTGCCAGCAGCTCACCGGGACAGCTTAATTCACCCCTCCACTTT. The encoded protein is CASSSPGQLNSPLHF.

This clonotype occurred many times. The genes are TRBV20-1 and TRBJ2-3; D gene uncertain. Germline CDR1 reads DFQATT; CDR2 reads SNEGSKA (reference sequence). Trimming took off 0 bases at V and 6 bases at J, with 4 bases between the two ends. The CDR3 is made up of 11 amino acids. The CDR3 bases are TGCAGTGCTAGAGATCTGGATACGCAGTATTTT. Its translation is CSARDLDTQYF.

The chain couples TRBV10-3 to TRBJ2-1, with D tentatively TRBD2 (7 bases). Between the trimmed V and J ends, which lost 9 bases and 5 bases, there was a span of 20 bases. The CDR3 spans 15 residues. Germline loops: CDR1 ENHRY, CDR2 SYGVKD. The CDR3 here is CAIIRAGRGNNEQFF. The CDR3 nucleotides read TGTGCCATTATTCGAGCAGGGAGGGGGAACAATGAGCAGTTCTTC.

This clonotype was picked up many times. The genes are TRBV7-2 and TRBJ2-7; 9 nucleotides align to TRBD2. The CDR3 has 15 amino acids. V trimming: 4 bases; J trimming: 0 bases; junction bases outside the gene matches: 4. CDR1 and CDR2 from the germline V gene are SGHTA and FQGNSA. The CDR3 reads CASSSTSGDSYEQYF. The CDR3 bases are TGTGCCAGCAGCTCGACTAGCGGAGACTCCTACGAGCAGTACTTC.

This clonotype has just a few counts. V usage is TRBV7-9 and J usage is TRBJ2-1; 11 bases map to TRBD2. This CDR3 region has 15 residues. Germline CDR1 is SEHNR and CDR2 is FQNEAQ (reference sequence). V gave up 6 bases and J gave up 5 bases; unmatched junction bases: 6. The CDR3 region is CASRSGTSGHNEQFF. The CDR3 coding sequence is TGTGCCAGCAGATCCGGGACTAGCGGACACAATGAGCAGTTCTTC.

This clonotype was seen more than once but under ten times. The CDR3 ends on some other residue instead of the conserved phenylalanine or tryptophan, so this is likely a read error. The chain links TRBV6-1 to TRBJ2-7; the D gene is possibly TRBD2 (5 bases). The V end lost 3 bases, the J end lost 4 bases, and 7 bases lay between the germline ends. CDR1 and CDR2 from the germline V gene are MNHNS and SASEGT. CDR3 length equals 12 residues. In DNA form, the CDR3 reads TGTGCCAGCAGTGAGTCGGGATACGAGCAGTACCTC. Translation: CASSESGYEQYL.

This clonotype was observed many times. V gene TRBV12-3 or TRBV12-4 combines with J gene TRBJ2-3; D gene unclear. Trimming left V 0 bases short and J 11 bases short, with 12 bases between. The CDR3 has 13 amino acids. CDR3 coding DNA: TGTGCCAGCAGTTTAGCAGGTGCCTTAGGGCAGTATTTT. This codes for CASSLAGALGQYF.

In its sample, this clonotype was seen many times. The rearrangement joins TRBV24-1 to TRBJ2-7; TRBD1 is a possible D gene (7 bases). V lost 9 bases to trimming and J lost 2 bases, with 19 bases between them. Germline V CDR1 and CDR2: KGHDR, SFDVKD. The CDR3 runs to 15 residues. The CDR3 coding sequence is TGTGCCACCGGGCGGGGACAGTCGGTCGCCTACGAGCAGTACTTC. It is translated as CATGRGQSVAYEQYF.

This sequence joins TRBV11-2 and TRBJ2-6, with TRBD2 as a possible D gene (6 bases). The germline gives CDR1 SGHAT, CDR2 FQNNGV. The V and J ends lost 6 bases and 0 bases respectively, with 27 bases between them. This CDR3 comprises 21 residues. CDR3 in DNA: TGTGCCAGCAGTCTGAGGGCTGGTGGCGGGGCCCTTTTCTCTGGGGCCAACGTCCTGACTTTC. Amino acids: CASSLRAGGGALFSGANVLTF.

In its sample, this clonotype was seen many times. The chain employs TRBV6-1 and TRBJ1-2; 9 bases map to TRBD1. The V gene end was trimmed by 8 bases and the J gene end by 13 bases; junction bases not matched to a gene: 8. The CDR3 runs to 11 residues. Germline assignment: CDR1 MNHNS and CDR2 SASEGT. In nucleotides, the CDR3 is TGTGCCAGCCAACTACAGGGGGCGCGCACCTTC. Residues: CASQLQGARTF.

This clonotype came up many times. The CDR3 bases are TGCGCCAGCAGCTTGGGGCTGAATGAATACGAGCAGTACTTC. Protein product: CASSLGLNEYEQYF. This chain connects TRBV5-1 to TRBJ2-7, with D uncertain. From germline, CDR1 is SGHRS and CDR2 YFSETQ. CDR3 length: 14 amino acids. The ends were cut back, 0 bases at V and 4 bases at J, with 11 bases in the middle.

Many counts were recorded for this clonotype. The V and J genes are TRBV6-1 and TRBJ2-5; TRBD2 matches at 14 bases. Germline V gene data show CDR1 as MNHNS and CDR2 as SASEGT. The length of the CDR3 is 16 residues. V shed 6 bases, J shed 5 bases, and the junction held 8 bases outside the gene matches. CDR3 residues: CASSRGGLAGGETQYF. CDR3 in DNA: TGTGCCAGCAGCCGTGGCGGACTAGCGGGAGGTGAGACCCAGTACTTC.

Comments on this clonotype: A far larger clone is off by one base, so a read error is likely. V usage is TRBV6-1 and J usage is TRBJ2-3; 9 bases agree with TRBD1. This CDR3 has 14 amino acids. The V gene's germline CDR1 is MNHNS and CDR2 SASEGT. CDR3: CASSDGTGTYERYF. The CDR3 DNA follows: TGTGCCAGCAGTGACGGGACAGGGACCTACGAGCGGTACTTC.

The sample holds many counts of this clonotype. This chain's CDR3 is CASSVEANRGSYEQYF. The CDR3 nucleotides read TGTGCCAGCAGTGTCGAGGCTAACAGGGGATCCTACGAGCAGTACTTC. The chain recombines TRBV2 with TRBJ2-7, with TRBD1 identical over 7 bases. The V and J ends lost 4 bases and 1 base, in that order; junction bases with no gene match: 10. The CDR3 is 16 amino acids. From germline, CDR1 is SNHLY and CDR2 FYNNEI.

This clonotype has only one observation. J is TRBJ2-6 and V is TRBV5-1; 8 positions agree with TRBD2. Germline V lookup: CDR1 SGHRS, CDR2 YFSETQ. CDR3 length: 18 residues. Trimming took 2 bases from V and 4 from J; bases not matched to a gene: 11. The CDR3 here is CASSFSGGGTGGANVLTF. The CDR3 region has the DNA TGCGCCAGCAGCTTCTCCGGGGGGGGTACAGGAGGGGCCAACGTCCTGACTTTC.

The sample holds a few counts of this clonotype. The rearrangement uses TRBV12-3 or TRBV12-4 and TRBJ1-2; D remains unclear. This CDR3 spans 13 amino acids. V was clipped by 5 bases and J by 13 bases, with 20 bases between them. CDR3 sequence reads: CASSTGRSEEVTF. The CDR3 nucleotides read TGTGCCAGCAGTACCGGACGGTCGGAAGAAGTCACCTTC.

This clonotype was counted at least ten times. The chain uses TRBV6-1 and TRBJ1-2; D call uncertain. The germline V gene has CDR1 MNHNS and CDR2 SASEGT. The CDR3 contains 16 residues. V dropped 1 base and J dropped 4 bases, with 16 bases sitting between them. CDR3 residues: CASSEVGAPGGYGYTF. The CDR3 region has the DNA TGTGCCAGCAGTGAAGTCGGCGCCCCCGGAGGCTATGGCTACACCTTC.

The chain is built from TRBV29-1 and TRBJ2-5; D remains unclear. Germline assignment: CDR1 SQVTM and CDR2 ANQGSEA. The CDR3 spans 12 residues. V shed 4 bases and J shed 4 bases, with 10 bases lying between them. This CDR3 is CSVGHAAETQYF. Here the CDR3 DNA reads TGCAGCGTTGGACACGCTGCAGAGACCCAGTACTTC.